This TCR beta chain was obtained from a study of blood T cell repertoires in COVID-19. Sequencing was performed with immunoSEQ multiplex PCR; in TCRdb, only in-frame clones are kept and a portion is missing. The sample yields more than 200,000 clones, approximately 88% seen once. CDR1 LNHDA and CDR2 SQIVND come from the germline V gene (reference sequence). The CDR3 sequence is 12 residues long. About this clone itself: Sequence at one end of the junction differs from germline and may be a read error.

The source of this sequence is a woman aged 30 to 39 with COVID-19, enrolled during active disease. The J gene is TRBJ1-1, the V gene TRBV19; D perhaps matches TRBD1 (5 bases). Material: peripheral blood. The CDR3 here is CASSVTGEGKKF. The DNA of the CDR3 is TGTGCCAGTAGTGTAACAGGAGAAGGGAAGAAATTT.